This T cell receptor (beta chain) was found in a study of blood T cell repertoires in COVID-19. The authors' processing: Reference gene primer amplification gave estimated nucleated cell counts. Clones were sequenced by immunoSEQ multiplex PCR, and TCRdb holds only the in-frame ones, with some missing. The V and J calls and the clone size are those of that table, but D and trimming were determined from the DNA. The sample includes tens of thousands of clones, about 82% of them seen just once. This CDR3 is 14 amino acids long. Germline trimming cut 10 bases from V and 2 bases from J; bases unmatched to any gene: 10. The germline CDR1 and CDR2 sequences are MNHEY and SVGAGI.

Sequenced material: peripheral blood. The V and J genes are TRBV6-5 and TRBJ2-7; 8 bases line up with TRBD1. The TCR comes from a man aged 50 or older with acute or convalescent COVID-19. Here the CDR3 reads CAIVGQGRAYEQYF. In DNA, the CDR3 is TGTGCCATCGTCGGACAGGGACGGGCCTACGAGCAGTACTTC.